These T cell receptor beta chains were read from a single sample in a study of CD8 T cells in ankylosing spondylitis. From the 5' RACE reads, TCRdb called clonotypes with MiXCR, one entry per CDR3 protein. The data show 750,000 to 850,000 distinct CDR3 sequences, 12% seen once. Specimen: blood, either unsorted or a sorted T cell fraction (not recorded which). These receptors were obtained from a male donor with ankylosing spondylitis. CDR3s include the opening cysteine and the closing phenylalanine or tryptophan. Each record gives: J gene, V gene, D gene, clone size, CDR3 protein, CDR3 DNA. A D gene is named only where the DNA matches it firmly. The size field is filled for only some rows; it gives once, few, many or a size class.

>TRBJ1-6|TRBV5-1|NA|many
CASSSDSPLSSYNSPLHF
TGCGCCAGCAGCTCGGACAGCCCTTTAAGCTCCTATAATTCACCCCTCCACTTT
>TRBJ2-5|TRBV7-9|TRBD2|NA
CASSPRREREIEETQYF
TGTGCCAGCAGCCCTCGGAGAGAGCGGGAGATAGAAGAGACCCAGTACTTC
>TRBJ2-7|TRBV6-2/TRBV6-3|NA|NA
CASSLLVTRSYEQYF
TGTGCCAGCAGCCTCCTAGTGACACGCTCCTACGAGCAGTACTTC
>TRBJ2-1|TRBV4-2|TRBD2|many
CASSYTGAGGRFNEQFF
TGTGCCAGCAGCTACACCGGAGCGGGGGGGCGGTTCAATGAGCAGTTCTTC
>TRBJ1-2|TRBV20-1|TRBD1|few
CSARAGTGDYGYTF
TGCAGTGCTAGAGCTGGGACAGGGGACTATGGCTACACCTTC
>TRBJ1-1|TRBV6-1|NA|few
CASSGLTHGDTEAFF
TGTGCCAGCAGTGGGCTAACTCACGGGGACACTGAAGCTTTCTTT
>TRBJ1-1|TRBV5-1|NA|many
CASSLEGSFYTEAFF
TGCGCCAGCAGCTTGGAAGGCAGCTTCTACACTGAAGCTTTCTTT
>TRBJ2-7|TRBV27|TRBD2|few
CASSLFGLAGESNEQYF
TGTGCCAGCAGTTTATTTGGACTAGCGGGAGAATCGAACGAGCAGTACTTC
>TRBJ2-1|TRBV20-1|TRBD1|few
CSAQRGRVTNEQFF
TGCAGTGCCCAGAGGGGGCGCGTAACCAATGAGCAGTTCTTC
>TRBJ2-7|TRBV11-1|NA|few
CASSPSEWWEDGGYEQYF
TGTGCCAGCAGCCCCTCGGAGTGGTGGGAGGACGGAGGATACGAGCAGTACTTC
>TRBJ2-2|TRBV4-3|TRBD1|few
CASSRIQGTGELFF
TGCGCCAGCAGCCGTATACAGGGGACCGGGGAGCTGTTTTTT
>TRBJ2-1|TRBV5-1|NA|NA
CASSLKYLGNENNEQFF
TGCGCCAGCAGCTTGAAGTATTTGGGGAATGAGAACAATGAGCAGTTCTTC
>TRBJ2-3|TRBV11-1|NA|NA
CASSLAVDFVDGSTDTQYF
TGTGCCAGCAGCTTAGCGGTAGACTTCGTAGACGGGAGCACAGATACGCAGTATTTT
>TRBJ1-6|TRBV9|NA|NA
CASSAARGRLTNNSPLHF
TGTGCCAGCAGCGCGGCCAGGGGACGGTTGACTAATAATTCACCCCTCCACTTT
>TRBJ2-7|TRBV12-3/TRBV12-4|NA|few
CASSSNVLYEQYF
TGTGCCAGCAGTTCCAACGTCCTCTACGAGCAGTACTTC
>TRBJ2-3|TRBV4-3|NA|many
CASSQGLGATDTQYF
TGCGCCAGCAGCCAAGGGTTGGGAGCCACAGATACGCAGTATTTT
>TRBJ1-1|TRBV5-1|NA|NA
CASSLFSGSNTEAFF
TGCGCCAGCAGCTTGTTTTCAGGCTCGAACACTGAAGCTTTCTTT
>TRBJ1-5|TRBV20-1|NA|few
CSAPRGNQPQHF
TGCAGTGCTCCGAGGGGCAATCAGCCCCAGCATTTT
>TRBJ1-2|TRBV12-3/TRBV12-4|TRBD1|few
CASSRQGSHYGYTF
TGTGCCAGCAGTCGACAGGGCTCTCACTATGGCTACACCTTC
>TRBJ2-7|TRBV20-1|TRBD2|many
CSARDGQRESYEQYF
TGCAGTGCTAGAGATGGGCAGCGGGAGAGTTACGAGCAGTACTTC
>TRBJ2-7|TRBV5-4|TRBD1|NA
CASSSDRGKIYEQYF
TGTGCCAGCAGCTCGGACAGGGGGAAGATCTACGAGCAGTACTTC
>TRBJ2-1|TRBV6-2/TRBV6-3|TRBD2|few
CASSYTGLAGDNEQFF
TGTGCCAGCAGTTACACGGGACTAGCGGGGGACAATGAGCAGTTCTTC
>TRBJ2-7|TRBV5-1|NA|NA
CASSFLREESYEQYF
TGCGCCAGCAGCTTTCTTCGGGAAGAATCCTACGAGCAGTACTTC
>TRBJ1-3|TRBV4-3|TRBD1|few
CASSHPPGTGRVNTIYF
TGCGCCAGCAGCCATCCCCCCGGGACAGGCCGGGTAAACACCATATATTTT
>TRBJ2-5|TRBV5-1|NA|many
CASSPQGSEGQYF
TGCGCCAGCAGTCCACAGGGTTCCGAAGGCCAGTACTTC
>TRBJ1-6|TRBV7-2|NA|few
CASSLFRVRDSPLHF
TGTGCCAGCAGCTTATTCAGGGTGAGGGATTCACCCCTCCACTTT
>TRBJ1-1|TRBV24-1|NA|NA
CATSDGDPMNTEAFF
TGTGCCACCAGTGACGGGGATCCGATGAACACTGAAGCTTTCTTT
>TRBJ2-5|TRBV24-1|TRBD2|few
CATSDSRTSGQTQYF
TGTGCCACCAGTGATTCGCGGACTAGCGGGCAGACCCAGTACTTC
>TRBJ1-6|TRBV5-5|TRBD1|NA
CASSLGRTGSSYNSPLHF
TGTGCCAGCAGCTTGGGGAGGACAGGCAGCTCCTATAATTCACCCCTCCACTTT
>TRBJ1-3|TRBV10-3|NA|few
CAISPTGNTIYF
TGTGCCATCAGCCCCACAGGGAACACCATATATTTT
>TRBJ1-2|TRBV5-1|NA|many
CASSLVAGDGYTF
TGCGCCAGCAGCTTGGTGGCAGGTGATGGCTACACCTTC
>TRBJ1-5|TRBV6-6|NA|NA
CASSSQPQHF
TGTGCCAGCAGTAGTCAGCCCCAGCATTTT
>TRBJ2-3|TRBV5-1|NA|NA
CASSDPGPTDTQYF
TGCGCCAGCAGCGACCCGGGACCAACAGATACGCAGTATTTT
>TRBJ1-2|TRBV10-3|NA|few
CAIAQDEGYGYTF
TGTGCCATCGCACAGGACGAGGGTTATGGCTACACCTTC
>TRBJ1-1|TRBV6-5|NA|NA
CASSYSRPNTEAFF
TGTGCCAGCAGTTACTCCCGGCCGAACACTGAAGCTTTCTTT
>TRBJ2-3|TRBV5-6|NA|NA
CASSIGQHTQYF
TGTGCCAGCAGCATTGGACAGCATACGCAGTATTTT
>TRBJ1-5|TRBV20-1|NA|NA
CSAKKGRAGLPQHF
TGCAGTGCAAAAAAAGGACGAGCCGGGTTGCCCCAGCATTTT
>TRBJ1-4|TRBV5-1|NA|NA
CASSLGGMNEKLFF
TGCGCCAGCAGCTTGGGGGGCATGAATGAAAAACTGTTTTTT
>TRBJ2-3|TRBV6-1|TRBD2|NA
CASTRGIWGDTQYF
TGTGCCAGCACGCGGGGGATTTGGGGAGATACGCAGTATTTT
>TRBJ1-6|TRBV20-1|NA|NA
CSVSGPDWGF
TGCAGTGTCTCGGGACCCGACTGGGGTTTT
>TRBJ2-2|TRBV5-1|TRBD2|NA
CASSFAGGRNTGELFF
TGCGCCAGCAGCTTTGCGGGAGGGCGGAACACCGGGGAGCTGTTTTTT